This entry is about one T cell receptor (beta chain). The antigen is not known. This sample stems from a study of T cells after yellow fever vaccination. Turning to the study itself: Any fraction with a low cell number was prepared using SMART-Seq v4 Ultra Low Input. The study's findings and limits: The secondary response was weaker but peaked faster, day 5 versus 15.

Template switching with 5'RACE generated the TCR cDNA and added a universal primer site and UMIs. TCRdb itself ran the 5' RACE reads through MiXCR, one entry per CDR3 protein. This sample has a few hundred thousand distinct CDR3 sequences, with 15% to 20% found just once. The CDR3 runs 16 residues. Germline loops: CDR1 DFQATT, CDR2 SNEGSKA (reference sequence). J was trimmed by 7 bases and V by 0 bases; bases with no gene match: 9. The chain carries TRBV20-1 and TRBJ2-1; 10 bases are a match to TRBD2. Sequences were derived from PBMCs, sampled 15 days after the yellow fever booster vaccination. This receptor was taken from a man younger than 45 who received the YFV17D yellow fever vaccine. The CDR3 sequence: CSARDLTGTSVNEQFF. The DNA for the CDR3 is TGCAGTGCTAGAGACCTAACCGGGACTAGCGTAAATGAGCAGTTCTTC.